A selection of T cell receptor beta chains follows, all from one sample in a study of neurological immune-mediated disorders. Via MiXCR, TCRdb re-called the 5' RACE reads, giving one row per CDR3 protein. The table lists 30,000 to 35,000 distinct CDR3 sequences, approximately 4.1% of them singletons. Sequencing used CD4+ T cells from blood. The source is a woman aged 40 to 50 in good health. CDR3s include the opening cysteine and the closing phenylalanine or tryptophan. D genes are given only for firm matches. The size field is filled for only some rows; it gives once, few, many or a size class.

V gene,clone size,J gene,D gene,CDR3 protein,CDR3 DNA
TRBV20-1,many,TRBJ2-5,TRBD2,CSARDLERGFGETQYF,TGCAGTGCTAGAGATTTGGAGCGGGGGTTCGGAGAGACCCAGTACTTC
TRBV11-2,-,TRBJ2-7,-,CASSLENYEQYF,TGTGCCAGCAGCCTCGAGAACTACGAGCAGTACTTC
TRBV5-1,many,TRBJ1-2,-,CASGLSLNYGYTF,TGCGCCAGCGGACTAAGTCTTAACTATGGCTACACCTTC
TRBV5-5,many,TRBJ1-6,TRBD1,CASSQLGQGAIQPPLHF,TGTGCCAGCAGCCAATTAGGACAGGGCGCTATCCAGCCACCCCTCCACTTT
TRBV7-8,many,TRBJ2-7,-,CASNRRGSYEQYF,TGTGCCAGCAACCGACGGGGGTCCTACGAGCAGTACTTC
TRBV13,many,TRBJ2-7,-,CASSVARQPSYEQYF,TGTGCCAGCAGCGTTGCCCGTCAGCCTTCCTACGAGCAGTACTTC
TRBV5-6,many,TRBJ2-2,TRBD2,CASSLGTSGGITGELFF,TGTGCCAGCAGCTTGGGGACTAGCGGGGGGATCACCGGGGAGCTGTTTTTT
TRBV18,large,TRBJ2-3,-,CASSVTDTQYF,TGTGCCAGCTCAGTCACAGATACGCAGTATTTT
TRBV11-3,-,TRBJ2-1,TRBD2,CASSLGGGGYEQFF,TGTGCCAGCAGCTTAGGGGGCGGGGGTTATGAGCAGTTCTTC
TRBV19,many,TRBJ1-2,-,CASRDTYYGYTF,TGTGCCAGTCGGGACACTTACTATGGCTACACCTTC
TRBV7-2,many,TRBJ1-5,TRBD1,CASSQRQGGMAPQHF,TGTGCCAGCAGCCAAAGACAGGGGGGGATGGCGCCCCAGCATTTT
TRBV12-3/TRBV12-4,many,TRBJ2-7,-,CASSFRGGPGYEQYF,TGTGCCAGCAGTTTTAGGGGGGGGCCGGGGTACGAGCAGTACTTC
TRBV7-2,many,TRBJ1-2,-,CASSTPGNTNYGYTF,TGTGCCAGCAGCACACCTGGAAACACCAACTATGGCTACACCTTC
TRBV5-1,many,TRBJ2-5,-,CASRQGRGGETQYF,TGCGCCAGCAGACAGGGAAGAGGAGGAGAGACCCAGTACTTC
TRBV20-1,many,TRBJ2-1,-,CSARVPGARVKNNEQFF,TGCAGTGCTAGAGTGCCGGGGGCGAGGGTCAAGAACAATGAGCAGTTCTTC
TRBV24-1,many,TRBJ2-2,TRBD1,CATSDPGTGATGELFF,TGTGCCACCAGTGACCCCGGGACAGGGGCCACCGGGGAGCTGTTTTTT
TRBV7-8,many,TRBJ1-3,-,CASSFLLADSGNTIYF,TGTGCCAGCAGCTTTCTCCTAGCTGACTCTGGAAACACCATATATTTT
TRBV20-1,many,TRBJ1-5,TRBD1,CSARGDRGWGSNQPQHF,TGCAGTGCTAGAGGGGACAGGGGTTGGGGTAGCAATCAGCCCCAGCATTTT
TRBV7-8,medium-sized,TRBJ2-3,-,CASSLWGTTSTDTQYF,TGTGCCAGCAGCTTATGGGGCACGACTAGCACAGATACGCAGTATTTT
TRBV4-1,many,TRBJ1-2,-,CASSQDNPGTNINYGYTF,TGCGCCAGCAGCCAAGATAATCCAGGCACCAATATTAACTATGGCTACACCTTC
TRBV20-1,many,TRBJ2-1,-,CSARWAGVAFF,TGCAGTGCTAGATGGGCTGGCGTCGCCTTCTTC
TRBV2,many,TRBJ2-5,TRBD2,CASSTGTSWETQYF,TGTGCCAGCAGCACCGGGACTAGCTGGGAGACCCAGTACTTC